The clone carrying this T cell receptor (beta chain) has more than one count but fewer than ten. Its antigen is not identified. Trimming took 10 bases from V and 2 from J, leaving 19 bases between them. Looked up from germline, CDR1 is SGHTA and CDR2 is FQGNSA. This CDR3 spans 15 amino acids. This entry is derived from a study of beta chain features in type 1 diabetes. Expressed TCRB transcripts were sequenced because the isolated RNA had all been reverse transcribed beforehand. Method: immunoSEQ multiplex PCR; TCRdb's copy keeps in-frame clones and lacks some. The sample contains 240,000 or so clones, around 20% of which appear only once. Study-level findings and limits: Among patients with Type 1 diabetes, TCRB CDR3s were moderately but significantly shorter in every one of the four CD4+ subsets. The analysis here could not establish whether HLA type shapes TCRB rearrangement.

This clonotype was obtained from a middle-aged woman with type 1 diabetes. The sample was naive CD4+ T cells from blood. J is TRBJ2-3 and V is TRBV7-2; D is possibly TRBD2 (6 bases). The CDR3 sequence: CATLKGTPITDTQYF. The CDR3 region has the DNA TGTGCCACCCTTAAGGGGACTCCCATCACAGATACGCAGTATTTT.